The next 21 T cell receptor beta chains were all read from a single sample in a study of T cells after yellow fever vaccination. TCRdb fed the 5' RACE reads into MiXCR, producing one record per CDR3 protein. The sample lists 150,000 to 200,000 distinct CDR3 sequences; approximately 6.2% were seen once. The sample in question was CD4+ T cells sorted from PBMCs, obtained on the day of the first yellow fever vaccination. Every receptor here comes from a young man who received the YFV17D yellow fever vaccine.

This clonotype was seen at least ten times. The chain links TRBV6-5 to TRBJ1-6, with a weak D call TRBD1 (6 bases). The CDR3 loop spans 13 amino acids. Germline CDR1 is MNHEY and CDR2 is SVGAGI. V gave up 5 bases and J gave up 9 bases, with 11 bases separating them. The CDR3 DNA sequence: TGTGCCAGCAGTCCCAGGGGAGGTTCACCCCTCCACTTT. Translation: CASSPRGGSPLHF.

This clonotype has at least ten counts. The chain employs TRBV20-1 and TRBJ2-3; D is possibly TRBD1 or TRBD2 (5 bases each). The germline CDR1 and CDR2 sequences are DFQATT and SNEGSKA (reference sequence). CDR3 length: 14 amino acids. V was trimmed by 3 bases and J by 2 bases, leaving 12 bases between them. The CDR3 coding sequence is TGCAGTGCTAGTCAGACCGGGACCACAGATACGCAGTATTTT. Translated, it gives CSASQTGTTDTQYF.

The CDR3 DNA reads TGCAGCGTCTTGACAGGGAGGGAACGTGGGACCCAGTACTTC. Translating gives CSVLTGRERGTQYF. This chain joins TRBV29-1 and TRBJ2-5; D assignment may be TRBD1 or TRBD2 (7 bases each). The CDR3 is 14 amino acids. Deletions cut 6 bases from V and 7 bases from J, with 21 bases between. The germline gives CDR1 SQVTM, CDR2 ANQGSEA.

This chain uses TRBV5-1 with TRBJ2-2; TRBD1 or TRBD2 may be the D gene (5 bases each). This CDR3 comprises 14 residues. Germline V gives CDR1 SGHRS, CDR2 YFSETQ. Between the trimmed V and J ends, which lost 6 bases and 2 bases, there was a span of 11 bases. The CDR3 loop is CASTGQGNTGELFF. In nucleotides, the CDR3 is TGCGCCAGCACGGGGCAGGGTAACACCGGGGAGCTGTTTTTT.

This clonotype showed up many times. This sequence joins TRBV4-3 and TRBJ2-5; D possibly corresponds to TRBD2 (5 bases). Germline CDR1 is LGHNA and CDR2 is YSLEER. The CDR3 contains 13 residues. Trimming took off 3 bases at V and 6 bases at J, with 11 bases between the two ends. As DNA, the CDR3 is TGCGCCAGCAGCCAGGGAGATGGGAAGACCCAGTACTTC. Translated: CASSQGDGKTQYF.

This clonotype has at least ten counts. The V and J genes are TRBV4-1 and TRBJ2-3; no reliable D call. Germline lookup yields CDR1 MGHRA and CDR2 YSYEKL. There are 13 residues in the CDR3. The germline V and J ends were trimmed by 2 bases and 4 bases, with 7 bases remaining between them. The CDR3 DNA reads TGCGCCAGCAGCCAACAATCTTCAGATACGCAGTATTTT. This sequence encodes CASSQQSSDTQYF.

The chain recombines TRBV18 with TRBJ1-4, with TRBD1 matching 9 bases. Germline V CDR1 and CDR2: KGHSH, LQKENI. The CDR3 runs to 18 residues. The J segment lost 4 bases and the V segment lost 2 bases, leaving 11 bases of the junction unmatched. CDR3 protein: CASSPGPLQGAGNEKLFF. The CDR3 DNA reads TGTGCCAGCTCACCAGGGCCCCTACAGGGGGCAGGTAATGAAAAACTGTTTTTT.

This clonotype was recorded at least ten times. The chain is built from TRBV5-1 and TRBJ2-2; tentatively, D is TRBD1 (5 bases). Germline V CDR1 and CDR2: SGHRS, YFSETQ. The CDR3 extends over 14 amino acids. With 5 bases removed from V and 6 bases from J, the gap between germline ends came to 14 bases. The CDR3 spells CASRGPASAGELFF. The CDR3 coding sequence is TGCGCCAGCAGGGGGCCAGCAAGCGCCGGGGAGCTGTTTTTT.

The CDR3 sequence is CASSFAGADEPQHF. CDR3 in DNA: TGTGCCAGCAGCTTCGCAGGGGCGGACGAGCCCCAGCATTTT. The V gene is TRBV7-2, the J gene TRBJ1-5; TRBD1 might be the D (6 bases). V was cut by 3 bases and J by 8 bases, with 14 bases left in between. Germline V lookup: CDR1 SGHTA, CDR2 FQGNSA. The CDR3 spans 14 residues.

V gene TRBV5-5 combines with J gene TRBJ1-1; D is possibly TRBD1 (5 bases). Germline V CDR1 and CDR2: SGHKS, YYEKEE (reference sequence). The CDR3 contains 15 residues. The V end lost 0 bases, the J end lost 4 bases, and 13 bases lay between the germline ends. This CDR3 is CASSLGDVWFTEAFF. CDR3 sequence (DNA): TGTGCCAGCAGCTTGGGGGACGTTTGGTTCACTGAAGCTTTCTTT. Full variable domain (rest looked up from reference TRBV5-5 and TRBJ1-1): DAGVTQSPTHLIKTRGQQVTLRCSPISGHKSVSWYQQVLGQGPQFIFQYYEKEERGRGNFPDRFSARQFPNYSSELNVNALLLGDSALYLCASSLGDVWFTEAFFGQGTRLTVV.

The chain employs TRBV12-3 or TRBV12-4 and TRBJ1-5; D is uncertain. The V end lost 8 bases, the J end lost 0 bases, and 14 bases lay between the germline ends. The CDR3 is made up of 15 amino acids. This chain's CDR3 is CASGHGVNSNQPQHF. The CDR3 region has the DNA TGTGCCAGCGGGCACGGGGTAAATAGCAATCAGCCCCAGCATTTT.

This clonotype was counted many times. V and J are TRBV30 and TRBJ2-3; 10 bases line up with TRBD2. The junction had 10 bases not matched to a gene; V was cut back by 5 bases and J by 2 bases. The CDR3 spans 16 residues. The germline gives CDR1 GTSNPN, CDR2 SVGIG (reference sequence). The CDR3 here is CAWGPWTSGNTDTQYF. CDR3 sequence (DNA): TGTGCCTGGGGACCCTGGACTAGCGGAAACACAGATACGCAGTATTTT.

This clonotype was counted between two and nine times. V gene TRBV29-1 combines with J gene TRBJ1-5, with D perhaps matching TRBD1 (5 bases). This CDR3 spans 12 amino acids. The germline V gene has CDR1 SQVTM and CDR2 ANQGSEA. Trimming removed 6 bases at V and 2 bases at J, with 8 bases between. The CDR3 DNA follows: TGCAGCGTCAGGGAGGGCAATCAGCCCCAGCATTTT. It encodes CSVREGNQPQHF.

This clonotype appeared a few times. This chain links TRBV6-5 with TRBJ1-4, with 7 bases fitting TRBD1. V was clipped by 4 bases and J by 5 bases; unmatched bases: 1. CDR3 size: 13 residues. Germline V CDR1 and CDR2: MNHEY, SVGAGI. The CDR3: CASSWDSNEKLFF. DNA for the CDR3: TGTGCCAGCAGTTGGGACAGCAATGAAAAACTGTTTTTT.

This clonotype was recorded at least ten times. The chain carries TRBV3-1 and TRBJ2-3; no clear D. The CDR3 consists of 16 residues. The germline V gene has CDR1 LGHDT and CDR2 YNNKEL (reference sequence). The V end was cut by 0 bases, the J end by 0 bases, with 10 bases between. The CDR3 sequence is CASSQDYRGSTDTQYF. The CDR3 DNA sequence: TGTGCCAGCAGCCAAGATTATAGAGGAAGCACAGATACGCAGTATTTT.

This clonotype was found a few times. J is TRBJ2-7 and V is TRBV5-1; 9 bases align to TRBD1. J lost 7 bases, V lost 0 bases, and 2 bases had no gene match. CDR3 length: 13 amino acids. Per germline, CDR1 SGHRS and CDR2 YFSETQ. The CDR3 is CASSLDRGREQYF. The CDR3 coding sequence is TGCGCCAGCAGCTTGGACAGGGGGCGAGAGCAGTACTTC.

This clonotype appeared a few times. The chain joins TRBV7-9 to TRBJ1-6, with no clear D. Trimming left V 11 bases short and J 7 bases short, with 15 bases between. From germline, CDR1 is SEHNR and CDR2 FQNEAQ (reference sequence). CDR3 length equals 13 residues. The CDR3 region has the DNA TGTGCCGCCAACTCTCACGGGAATTCACCCCTCCACTTT. Protein: CAANSHGNSPLHF.

This clonotype was seen only a few times. J is TRBJ1-3 and V is TRBV7-2; a possible D gene is TRBD1 (5 bases). CDR3 length: 15 residues. Deletions cut 7 bases from V and 0 bases from J, with 13 bases between. The germline CDR1 and CDR2 sequences are SGHTA and FQGNSA. The DNA of the CDR3 is TGTGCCAGCACCCAAGGGGTGTCCTCTGGAAACACCATATATTTT. Translating gives CASTQGVSSGNTIYF.

This clonotype was detected only a few times. The chain joins TRBV20-1 to TRBJ2-3; perhaps D is TRBD1 or TRBD2 (5 bases each). CDR1 is DFQATT and CDR2 is SNEGSKA in the germline V gene (reference sequence). This CDR3 has 14 residues. Between the trimmed V and J ends, which lost 0 bases and 4 bases, there was a span of 11 bases. CDR3 sequence (DNA): TGCAGTGCTAGAGATTTTACGGGACCAGATACGCAGTATTTT. As protein: CSARDFTGPDTQYF.

This clonotype was seen a few times. The chain is built from TRBV19 and TRBJ2-1; the D gene is possibly TRBD1 (5 bases). Trimming left V 3 bases short and J 5 bases short, with 8 bases between. The CDR3 is 13 residues long. CDR1 is LNHDA, CDR2 SQIVND, per germline (reference sequence). This CDR3 is CASSIRVNNEQFF. Here the CDR3 DNA reads TGTGCCAGTAGTATCAGGGTTAACAATGAGCAGTTCTTC.

CDR3 DNA sequence: TGTGCCAGCAGCTTAGAACCGACAGTGACCGCAACTAATGAAAAACTGTTTTTT. It specifies CASSLEPTVTATNEKLFF. The chain uses TRBV11-2 and TRBJ1-4; tentative D call: TRBD1 (5 bases). Trimming stripped 0 bases from V and 0 bases from J, with 14 bases between. Germline V lookup: CDR1 SGHAT, CDR2 FQNNGV. The CDR3 has 18 residues.